Below, 18 T cell receptor beta chains from the same sample are listed, as sequenced in a study of T cell responses to AZD1222 COVID-19 vaccine. Method: immunoSEQ multiplex PCR; TCRdb's copy keeps in-frame clones and lacks some. The sample lists over 120,000 clones, approximately 88% occurring once. The sequences come from peripheral blood, collected 28 days after the second dose of the MenACWY control vaccine. The source is an adult who received the MenACWY meningococcal vaccine as a control.

This clone was picked up one time. Written as DNA, the CDR3 is TGTGCCAGCTCGAGACAGGGGATAATCAACAATGCTGGAAACACCATATATTTT. Translated, it gives CASSRQGIINNAGNTIYF. The V and J genes are TRBV2 and TRBJ1-3; 8 bases line up with TRBD1. There are 18 residues in the CDR3. The ends lost 8 bases at V and 2 bases at J; junction bases unmatched: 17. The germline gives CDR1 SNHLY, CDR2 FYNNEI.

The rearrangement links TRBV5-8 to TRBJ1-5; D possibly corresponds to TRBD1 (5 bases). V shed 4 bases and J shed 0 bases, with 11 bases lying between them. Germline CDR1 is SGHTS and CDR2 is YDEGEE. This CDR3 is 15 amino acids long. The CDR3 DNA reads TGTGCCAGCAGCCGGAGGGGAAGTAGCAATCAGCCCCAGCATTTT. It is translated as CASSRRGSSNQPQHF. The variable domain in full, with the rest retrieved from reference TRBV5-8 and TRBJ1-5, is EAGVTQSPTHLIKTRGQQATLRCSPISGHTSVYWYQQALGLGLQFLLWYDEGEERNRGNFPPRFSGRQFPNYSSELNVNALELEDSALYLCASSRRGSSNQPQHFGDGTRLSIL.

V gene TRBV28 combines with J gene TRBJ2-5, with 10 bases fitting TRBD1. Trimming cost V 6 bases and J 5 bases; bases outside gene matches: 9. The CDR3 extends over 15 amino acids. The germline gives CDR1 MDHEN, CDR2 SYDVKM. CDR3 sequence reads: CASSYRQGARETQYF. CDR3 bases: TGTGCCAGCAGCTATCGACAGGGGGCACGGGAGACCCAGTACTTC. The complete variable domain, with remaining parts taken from reference TRBV28 and TRBJ2-5, reads DVKVTQSSRYLVKRTGEKVFLECVQDMDHENMFWYRQDPGLGLRLIYFSYDVKMKEKGDIPEGYSVSREKKERFSLILESASTNQTSMYLCASSYRQGARETQYFGPGTRLLVL.

For the CDR3, the DNA is TGTGCCAGCTCCCCGTTCTCGTCGGGACAGGCATTGTCTAAGCAGTTCTTC. It codes for CASSPFSSGQALSKQFF. The gene calls are TRBV18 and TRBJ2-1; 8 bases line up with TRBD1. V was pared by 6 bases and J by 11 bases, with 21 bases of the junction left unmatched. The CDR3 is 17 residues long. Germline CDR1 and CDR2: KGHSH and LQKENI.

V is TRBV28 and J is TRBJ2-7; D remains unclear. This CDR3 has 11 residues. Germline V gives CDR1 MDHEN, CDR2 SYDVKM. V shed 5 bases and J shed 5 bases, with 7 bases lying between them. CDR3 sequence (DNA): TGTGCCAGCAGTCGCCCCGACGAGCAGTACTTC. This sequence encodes CASSRPDEQYF.

The chain couples TRBV7-2 to TRBJ1-5, with D hard to call. V lost 3 bases and J 0 bases, leaving 3 bases between the germline ends. The V gene's germline CDR1 is SGHTA and CDR2 FQGNSA. This CDR3 is 13 amino acids long. CDR3 in amino acids: CASSLSSNQPQHF. CDR3 nucleotides: TGTGCCAGCAGCTTGTCTAGCAATCAGCCCCAGCATTTT. Full variable domain (missing parts from reference TRBV7-2 and TRBJ1-5): GAGVSQSPSNKVTEKGKDVELRCDPISGHTALYWYRQSLGQGLEFLIYFQGNSAPDKSGLPSDRFSAERTGGSVSTLTIQRTQQEDSAVYLCASSLSSNQPQHFGDGTRLSIL.

The chain employs TRBV28 and TRBJ2-7, with D possibly TRBD1 on 7 matching bases. Trimming left V 6 bases short and J 3 bases short, with 15 bases between. The CDR3 sequence is 14 residues long. Germline V gene sequence: CDR1 MDHEN, CDR2 SYDVKM. The CDR3 bases are TGTGCCAGCAGATCAGGGGGGAAAAACTACGAGCAGTACTTC. Translated: CASRSGGKNYEQYF.

The chain employs TRBV6-2 or TRBV6-3 and TRBJ2-1; D is ambiguous. The CDR3 length is 12 residues. The V end was cut by 4 bases, the J end by 8 bases, with 9 bases between. Germline lookup yields CDR1 MNHEY and CDR2 SVGEGT. The CDR3 nucleotides read TGTGCCAGCAGTTTAAACGGCTATGAGCAGTTCTTC. Translation gives CASSLNGYEQFF.

This rearrangement joins TRBV28 to TRBJ2-1; D is ambiguous. The germline CDR1 and CDR2 sequences are MDHEN and SYDVKM. The CDR3 sequence is 11 residues long. V was shortened by 8 bases and J by 12 bases, with 14 bases between the two germline ends. CDR3 region: CASQSLLGQFF. In DNA form, the CDR3 reads TGTGCCAGCCAATCGTTATTAGGGCAGTTCTTC.

The chain has TRBV2 and TRBJ2-7; D might be TRBD2 (5 bases). CDR3 length equals 13 residues. With 5 bases removed from V and 4 bases from J, the gap between germline ends came to 12 bases. CDR1 is SNHLY and CDR2 is FYNNEI in the germline V gene. CDR3 in DNA: TGTGCCAGCAGTCCGGGAATCTCGTACGAGCAGTACTTC. Protein: CASSPGISYEQYF.

The CDR3 nucleotides read TGTGCCAGTAGTTACCCCCGGCCTTCAAACTATGGCTACACCTTC. It codes for CASSYPRPSNYGYTF. This chain uses TRBV19 with TRBJ1-2; D ambiguous. CDR1 and CDR2 from the germline V gene are LNHDA and SQIVND (reference sequence). The CDR3 has 15 residues. Trimming shortened V by 5 bases and J by 2 bases, and 15 bases separated the two germline ends.

This chain joins TRBV5-5 and TRBJ2-7; D remains unclear. The CDR3 has 15 residues. V was clipped by 0 bases and J by 3 bases, with 13 bases between them. Germline CDR1 is SGHKS and CDR2 is YYEKEE (reference sequence). In nucleotides, the CDR3 is TGTGCCAGCAGCTTGGCCTTGGTACTCCTCTACGAGCAGTACTTC. Translation gives CASSLALVLLYEQYF. Drawing the rest from reference TRBV5-5 and TRBJ2-7, the complete variable domain is DAGVTQSPTHLIKTRGQQVTLRCSPISGHKSVSWYQQVLGQGPQFIFQYYEKEERGRGNFPDRFSARQFPNYSSELNVNALLLGDSALYLCASSLALVLLYEQYFGPGTRLTVT.

The chain couples TRBV5-6 to TRBJ1-1; D is ambiguous. CDR3 length equals 14 residues. Germline values: CDR1 SGHDT, CDR2 YYEEEE. Trimming pared 1 base from V and 2 bases from J, leaving 9 bases between. CDR3 nucleotides: TGTGCCAGCAGCTTGACGGGGTTTAACACTGAAGCTTTCTTT. It translates to CASSLTGFNTEAFF. The full variable domain, in which reference TRBV5-6 and TRBJ1-1 provide the parts outside the CDR3, is DAGVTQSPTHLIKTRGQQVTLRCSPKSGHDTVSWYQQALGQGPQFIFQYYEEEERQRGNFPDRFSGHQFPNYSSELNVNALLLGDSALYLCASSLTGFNTEAFFGQGTRLTVV.

The chain uses TRBV18 and TRBJ1-2, with 8 bases aligning to TRBD1. J gave up 5 bases and V 5 bases, and 7 bases lay outside the gene matches. CDR1 is KGHSH, CDR2 LQKENI, per germline. This CDR3 comprises 14 residues. CDR3 sequence reads: CASSITQGAYGYTF. CDR3 in DNA: TGTGCCAGCTCAATAACCCAGGGGGCATATGGCTACACCTTC.

V usage is TRBV6-6 and J usage is TRBJ1-4, with 9 positions matching TRBD1. V lost 6 bases, J lost 8 bases, and 10 bases stayed unmatched. Germline values: CDR1 MNHNY, CDR2 SVGAGI (reference sequence). The CDR3 loop spans 15 amino acids. CDR3 residues: CASSQRQGEYEKLFF. In DNA, the CDR3 is TGTGCCAGCAGCCAGAGACAGGGGGAATACGAAAAACTGTTTTTT.

This chain joins TRBV6-5 and TRBJ1-5; maybe TRBD1 (5 bases). Germline loops: CDR1 MNHEY, CDR2 SVGAGI. V shed 6 bases and J shed 4 bases, with 10 bases lying between them. The CDR3 has 13 amino acids. CDR3: CASSRDGNQPQHF. CDR3 bases: TGTGCCAGCAGCCGGGACGGAAATCAGCCCCAGCATTTT.

V usage is TRBV7-2 and J usage is TRBJ1-1; D might be TRBD1 (5 bases). The germline V gene encodes CDR1 SGHTA and CDR2 FQGNSA. The CDR3 is made up of 17 amino acids. The germline V and J ends were trimmed by 5 bases and 1 base, with 20 bases remaining between them. CDR3 DNA: TGTGCCAGCAGCCGTAGGGGTGTCCCCCCTGGGAACACTGAAGCTTTCTTT. It encodes CASSRRGVPPGNTEAFF.

V usage is TRBV16 and J usage is TRBJ2-2; tentative D call: TRBD2 (6 bases). Trimming took off 4 bases at V and 6 bases at J, with 12 bases between the two ends. Germline CDR1 is KGHSY and CDR2 is FQNENV. This CDR3 has 14 residues. CDR3 sequence (DNA): TGTGCCAGCAGCCCCACGTCGGGGGCCGGGGAGCTGTTTTTT. Amino acid sequence: CASSPTSGAGELFF. The full variable domain, with the rest looked up from reference TRBV16 and TRBJ2-2, is GEEVAQTPKHLVRGEGQKAKLYCAPIKGHSYVFWYQQVLKNEFKFLISFQNENVFDETGMPKERFSAKCLPNSPCSLEIQATKLEDSAVYFCASSPTSGAGELFFGEGSRLTVL.